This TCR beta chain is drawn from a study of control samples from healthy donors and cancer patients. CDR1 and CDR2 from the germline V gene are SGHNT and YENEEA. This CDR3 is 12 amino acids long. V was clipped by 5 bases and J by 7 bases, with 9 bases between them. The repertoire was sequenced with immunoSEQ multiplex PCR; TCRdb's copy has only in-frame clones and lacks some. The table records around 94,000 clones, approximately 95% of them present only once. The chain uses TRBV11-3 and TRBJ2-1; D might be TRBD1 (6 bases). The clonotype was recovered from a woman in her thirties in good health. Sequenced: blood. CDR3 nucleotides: TGTGCCAGCAGCCCAGGGGTGAATGAGCAGTTCTTC. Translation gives CASSPGVNEQFF.